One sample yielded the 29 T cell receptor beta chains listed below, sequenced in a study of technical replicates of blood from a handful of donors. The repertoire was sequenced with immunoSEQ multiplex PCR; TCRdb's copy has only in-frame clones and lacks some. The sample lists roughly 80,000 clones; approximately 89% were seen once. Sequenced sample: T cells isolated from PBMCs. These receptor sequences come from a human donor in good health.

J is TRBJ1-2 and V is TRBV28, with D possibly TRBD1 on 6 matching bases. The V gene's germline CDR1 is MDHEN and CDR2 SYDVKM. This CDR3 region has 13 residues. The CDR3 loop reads CVIDTPGVHGYTF. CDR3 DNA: TGTGTCATTGACACTCCAGGGGTCCATGGCTACACCTTC.

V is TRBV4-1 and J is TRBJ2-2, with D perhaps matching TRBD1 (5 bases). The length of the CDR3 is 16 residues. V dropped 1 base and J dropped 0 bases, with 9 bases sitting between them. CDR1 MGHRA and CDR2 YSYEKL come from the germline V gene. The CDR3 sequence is CASSQGSGTNTGELFF. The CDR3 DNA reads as TGCGCCAGCAGCCAAGGTTCAGGGACGAACACCGGGGAGCTGTTTTTT.

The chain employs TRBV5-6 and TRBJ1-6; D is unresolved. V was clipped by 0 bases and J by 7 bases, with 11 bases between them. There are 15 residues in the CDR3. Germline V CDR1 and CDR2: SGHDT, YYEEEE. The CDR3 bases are TGTGCCAGCAGCTTGGGGCTGCCCTCGAATTCACCCCTCCACTTT. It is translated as CASSLGLPSNSPLHF.

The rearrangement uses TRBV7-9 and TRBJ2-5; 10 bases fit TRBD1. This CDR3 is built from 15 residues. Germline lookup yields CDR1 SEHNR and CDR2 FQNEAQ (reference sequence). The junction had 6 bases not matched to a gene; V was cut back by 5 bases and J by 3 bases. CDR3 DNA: TGTGCCAGCAGCCCACCCGGACAGGGGGAAGAGACCCAGTACTTC. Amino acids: CASSPPGQGEETQYF.

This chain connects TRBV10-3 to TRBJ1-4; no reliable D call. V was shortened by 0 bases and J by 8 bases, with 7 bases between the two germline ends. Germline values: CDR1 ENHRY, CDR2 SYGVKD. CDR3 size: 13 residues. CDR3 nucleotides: TGTGCCATCAGTGAGTCGAGCGGGGAAAAACTGTTTTTT. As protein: CAISESSGEKLFF.

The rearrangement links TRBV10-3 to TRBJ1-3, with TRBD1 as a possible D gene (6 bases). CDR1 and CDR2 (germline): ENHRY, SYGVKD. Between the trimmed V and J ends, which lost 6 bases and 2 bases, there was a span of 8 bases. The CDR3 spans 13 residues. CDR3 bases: TGTGCCATCAGCGCAGGGGCTGGAAACACCATATATTTT. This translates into CAISAGAGNTIYF.

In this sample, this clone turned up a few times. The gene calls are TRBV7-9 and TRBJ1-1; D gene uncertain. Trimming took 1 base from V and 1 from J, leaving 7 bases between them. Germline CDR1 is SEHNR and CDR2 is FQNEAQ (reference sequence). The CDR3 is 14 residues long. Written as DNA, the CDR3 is TGTGCCAGCAGCTTAGGTCCCAGGAACACTGAAGCTTTCTTT. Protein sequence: CASSLGPRNTEAFF.

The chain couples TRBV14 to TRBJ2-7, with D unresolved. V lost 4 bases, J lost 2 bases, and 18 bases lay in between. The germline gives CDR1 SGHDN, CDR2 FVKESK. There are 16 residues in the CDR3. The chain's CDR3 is CASSPTLGHAAYEQYF. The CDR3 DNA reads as TGTGCCAGCAGCCCCACACTGGGTCACGCGGCCTACGAGCAGTACTTC.

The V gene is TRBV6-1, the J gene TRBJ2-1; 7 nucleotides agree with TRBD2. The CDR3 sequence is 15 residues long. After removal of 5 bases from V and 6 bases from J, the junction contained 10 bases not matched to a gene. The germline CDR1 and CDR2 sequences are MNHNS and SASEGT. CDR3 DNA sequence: TGTGCCAGCAGTTGGATGGCGGGAGCAAGCAATGAGCAGTTCTTC. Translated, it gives CASSWMAGASNEQFF.

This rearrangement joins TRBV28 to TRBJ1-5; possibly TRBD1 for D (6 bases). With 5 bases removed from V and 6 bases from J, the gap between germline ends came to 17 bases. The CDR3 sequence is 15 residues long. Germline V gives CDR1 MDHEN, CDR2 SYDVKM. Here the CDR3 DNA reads TGTGCCAGCAGTACCCGGGACATTTCTCCTCAGCCCCAGCATTTT. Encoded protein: CASSTRDISPQPQHF.

In DNA form, the CDR3 reads TGTGCCAGCTCACTACAGGGGGCAGGGACTGAAGCTTTCTTT. It yields the protein CASSLQGAGTEAFF. This chain uses TRBV18 with TRBJ1-1; the match to TRBD1 covers 9 bases. Germline V gene lookup returns CDR1 KGHSH and CDR2 LQKENI. With V trimmed by 4 bases and J by 5 bases, 5 bases remained unmatched. The CDR3 is 14 amino acids.

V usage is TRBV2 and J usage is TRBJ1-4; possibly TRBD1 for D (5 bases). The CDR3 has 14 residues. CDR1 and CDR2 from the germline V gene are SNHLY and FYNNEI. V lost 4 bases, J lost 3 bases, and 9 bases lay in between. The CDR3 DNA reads TGTGCCAGCAGTGGGGGCAGTGCTAATGAAAAACTGTTTTTT. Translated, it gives CASSGGSANEKLFF.

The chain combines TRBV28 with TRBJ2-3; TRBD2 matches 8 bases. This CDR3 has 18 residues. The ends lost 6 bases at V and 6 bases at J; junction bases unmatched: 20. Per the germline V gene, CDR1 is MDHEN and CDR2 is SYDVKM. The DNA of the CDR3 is TGTGCCAGCAGCACAGCGACAGCGGGAGTTTTTTTATGGGATACGCAGTATTTT. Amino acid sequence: CASSTATAGVFLWDTQYF.

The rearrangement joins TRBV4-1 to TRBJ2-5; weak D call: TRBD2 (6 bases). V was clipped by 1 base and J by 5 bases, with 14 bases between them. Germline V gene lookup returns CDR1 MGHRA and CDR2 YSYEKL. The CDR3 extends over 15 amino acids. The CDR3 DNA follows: TGCGCCAGCAGCCAAGTGGTGGGAGGAGGGGAGACCCAGTACTTC. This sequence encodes CASSQVVGGGETQYF.

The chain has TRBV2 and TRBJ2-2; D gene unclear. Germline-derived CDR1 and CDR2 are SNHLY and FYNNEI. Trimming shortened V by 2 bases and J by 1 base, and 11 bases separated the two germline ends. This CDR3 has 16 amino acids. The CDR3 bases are TGTGCCAGCAGTGAATTGTCACTCCTGAACACCGGGGAGCTGTTTTTT. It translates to CASSELSLLNTGELFF.

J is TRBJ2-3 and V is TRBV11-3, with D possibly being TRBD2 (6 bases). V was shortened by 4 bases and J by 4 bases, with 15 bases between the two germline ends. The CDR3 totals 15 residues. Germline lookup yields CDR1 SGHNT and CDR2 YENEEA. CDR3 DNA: TGTGCCAGCAGCTACGCCGGACTATTTGCAGATACGCAGTATTTT. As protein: CASSYAGLFADTQYF.

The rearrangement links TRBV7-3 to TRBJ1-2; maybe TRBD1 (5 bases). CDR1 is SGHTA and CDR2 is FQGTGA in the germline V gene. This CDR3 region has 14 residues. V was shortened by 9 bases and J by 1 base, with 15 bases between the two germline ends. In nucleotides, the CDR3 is TGTGCCAGGAACACAGGCGACATTAACTATGGCTACACCTTC. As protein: CARNTGDINYGYTF.

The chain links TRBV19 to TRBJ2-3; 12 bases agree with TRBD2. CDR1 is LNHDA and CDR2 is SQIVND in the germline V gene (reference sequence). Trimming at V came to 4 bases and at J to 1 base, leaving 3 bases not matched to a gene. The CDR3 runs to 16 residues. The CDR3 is CASSTRLAGGTDTQYF. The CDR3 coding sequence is TGTGCCAGTAGTACCCGACTAGCGGGAGGCACAGATACGCAGTATTTT.

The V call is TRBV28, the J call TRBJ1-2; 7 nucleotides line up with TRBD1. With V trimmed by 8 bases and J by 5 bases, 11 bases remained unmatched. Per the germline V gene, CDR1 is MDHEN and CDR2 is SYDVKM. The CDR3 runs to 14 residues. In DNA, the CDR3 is TGTGCCAGCGCATACCCGTCGGGACAGTATGGCTACACCTTC. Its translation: CASAYPSGQYGYTF.

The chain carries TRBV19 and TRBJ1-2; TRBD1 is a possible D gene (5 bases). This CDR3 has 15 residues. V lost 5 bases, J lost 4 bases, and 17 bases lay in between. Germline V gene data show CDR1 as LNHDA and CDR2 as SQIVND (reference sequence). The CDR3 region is CASSPTGGVSYGYTF. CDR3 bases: TGTGCCAGTAGTCCCACCGGGGGGGTTTCCTATGGCTACACCTTC.

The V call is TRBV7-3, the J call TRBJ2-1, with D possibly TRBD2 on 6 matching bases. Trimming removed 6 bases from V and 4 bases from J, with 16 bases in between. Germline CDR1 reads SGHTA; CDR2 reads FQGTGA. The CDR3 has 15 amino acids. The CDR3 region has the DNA TGTGCCAGCAGTCAACCTAGCGACCTTTACAATGAGCAGTTCTTC. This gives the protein CASSQPSDLYNEQFF.

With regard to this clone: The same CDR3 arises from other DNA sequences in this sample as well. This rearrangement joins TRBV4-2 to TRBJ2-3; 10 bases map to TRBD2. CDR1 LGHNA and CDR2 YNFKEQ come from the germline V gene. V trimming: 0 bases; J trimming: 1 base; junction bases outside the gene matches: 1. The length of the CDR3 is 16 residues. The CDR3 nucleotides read TGTGCCAGCAGCCAAGATCTAGCGGGAGGCACAGATACGCAGTATTTT. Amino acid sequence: CASSQDLAGGTDTQYF.

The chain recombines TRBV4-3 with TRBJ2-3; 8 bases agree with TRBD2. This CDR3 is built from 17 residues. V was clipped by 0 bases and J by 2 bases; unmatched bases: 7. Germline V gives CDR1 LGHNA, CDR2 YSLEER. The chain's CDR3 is CASSQDRTSTLTDTQYF. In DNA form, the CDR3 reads TGCGCCAGCAGCCAAGATAGGACTAGCACCCTCACAGATACGCAGTATTTT.

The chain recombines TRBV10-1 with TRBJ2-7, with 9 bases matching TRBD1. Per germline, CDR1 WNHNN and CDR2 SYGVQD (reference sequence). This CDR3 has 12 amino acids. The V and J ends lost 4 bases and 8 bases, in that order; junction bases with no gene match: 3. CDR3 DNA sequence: TGCGCCAGCAGTGGGACAGGGGTAAAGCAGTACTTC. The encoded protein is CASSGTGVKQYF.

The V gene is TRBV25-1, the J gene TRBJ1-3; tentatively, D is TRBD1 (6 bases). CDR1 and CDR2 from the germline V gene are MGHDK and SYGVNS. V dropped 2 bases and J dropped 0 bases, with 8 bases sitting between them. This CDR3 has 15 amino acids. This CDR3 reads CASSEQGHSGNTIYF. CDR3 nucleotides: TGTGCCAGCAGTGAACAGGGGCACTCTGGAAACACCATATATTTT.

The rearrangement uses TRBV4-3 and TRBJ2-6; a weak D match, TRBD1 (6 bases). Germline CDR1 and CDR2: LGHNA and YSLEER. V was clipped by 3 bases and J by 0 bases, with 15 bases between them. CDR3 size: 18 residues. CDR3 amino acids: CASSHLTGRYSGANVLTF. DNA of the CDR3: TGCGCCAGCAGCCATTTGACAGGCCGATACTCTGGGGCCAACGTCCTGACTTTC.

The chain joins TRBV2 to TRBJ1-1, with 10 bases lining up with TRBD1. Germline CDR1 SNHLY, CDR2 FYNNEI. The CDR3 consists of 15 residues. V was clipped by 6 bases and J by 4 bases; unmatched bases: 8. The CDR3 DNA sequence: TGTGCCAGCAGCGCCTTCGGACAGGGGGGCACTGAAGCTTTCTTT. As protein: CASSAFGQGGTEAFF.

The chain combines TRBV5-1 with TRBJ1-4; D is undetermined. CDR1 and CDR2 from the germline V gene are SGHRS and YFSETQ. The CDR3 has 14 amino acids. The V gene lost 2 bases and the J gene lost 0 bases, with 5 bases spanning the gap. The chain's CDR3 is CASSFDSTNEKLFF. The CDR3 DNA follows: TGCGCCAGCAGCTTCGACTCAACTAATGAAAAACTGTTTTTT.

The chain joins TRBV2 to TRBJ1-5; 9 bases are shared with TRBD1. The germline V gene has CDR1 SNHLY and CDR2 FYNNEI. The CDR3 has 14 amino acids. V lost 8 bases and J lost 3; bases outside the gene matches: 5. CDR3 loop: CASRTGDLNQPQHF. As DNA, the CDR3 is TGTGCCAGCCGGACAGGGGACCTCAATCAGCCCCAGCATTTT.